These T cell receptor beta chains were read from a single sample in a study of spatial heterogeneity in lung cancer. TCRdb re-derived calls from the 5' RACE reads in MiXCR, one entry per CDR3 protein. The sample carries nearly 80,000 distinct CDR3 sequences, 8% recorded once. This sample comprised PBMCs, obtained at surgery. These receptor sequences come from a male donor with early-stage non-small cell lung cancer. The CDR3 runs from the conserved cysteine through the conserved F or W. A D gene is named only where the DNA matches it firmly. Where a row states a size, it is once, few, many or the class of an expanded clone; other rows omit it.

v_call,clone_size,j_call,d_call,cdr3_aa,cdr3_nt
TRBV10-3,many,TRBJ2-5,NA,CAISEAGAMDETQYF,TGTGCCATCAGTGAGGCCGGTGCCATGGATGAGACCCAGTACTTC
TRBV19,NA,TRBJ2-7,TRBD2,CASTQSVAGGYEQYF,TGTGCCAGTACCCAAAGCGTAGCGGGAGGGTACGAGCAGTACTTC
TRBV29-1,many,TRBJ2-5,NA,CSAGGPTAQETQYF,TGCAGCGCTGGGGGCCCTACCGCTCAAGAGACCCAGTACTTC
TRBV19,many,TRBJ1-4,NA,CASGRQATNEKLFF,TGTGCCAGCGGACGACAGGCAACTAATGAAAAACTGTTTTTT
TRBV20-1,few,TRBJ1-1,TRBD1,CSARVGQSIEAFF,TGCAGTGCTAGAGTGGGACAGTCCATTGAAGCTTTCTTT
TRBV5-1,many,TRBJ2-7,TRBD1,CASSRTGQGFNEQYF,TGCGCCAGCAGTCGGACGGGACAGGGGTTCAACGAGCAGTACTTC
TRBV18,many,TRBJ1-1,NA,CASSPISLGGAPTEAFF,TGTGCCAGCTCACCAATTTCGCTCGGGGGGGCGCCCACTGAAGCTTTCTTT
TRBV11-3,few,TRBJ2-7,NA,CASSVSGSAYEQYF,TGTGCCAGCAGCGTAAGCGGGTCCGCCTACGAGCAGTACTTC
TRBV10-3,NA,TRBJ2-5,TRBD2,CAISTIAGGLGETQYF,TGTGCCATCAGTACGATAGCGGGGGGGCTTGGGGAGACCCAGTACTTC
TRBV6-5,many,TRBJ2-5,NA,CASRARGSYQETQYF,TGTGCCAGCAGGGCGAGAGGATCGTACCAAGAGACCCAGTACTTC
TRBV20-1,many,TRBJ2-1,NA,CSARDFGRTLYNEQFF,TGCAGTGCTAGAGATTTTGGGAGGACACTCTACAATGAGCAGTTCTTC
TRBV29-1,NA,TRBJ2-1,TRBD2,CSVGTSGSYNEQFF,TGCAGCGTTGGGACTAGCGGCAGCTACAATGAGCAGTTCTTC
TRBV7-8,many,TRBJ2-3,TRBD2,CASSFFLAGGPGADTQYF,TGTGCCAGCAGCTTTTTTCTAGCGGGAGGGCCTGGGGCAGATACGCAGTATTTT
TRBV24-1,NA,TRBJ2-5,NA,CATSDSSETQYF,TGTGCCACCAGTGATTCTTCAGAGACCCAGTACTTC
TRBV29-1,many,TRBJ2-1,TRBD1,CSVEGDRYYNEQFF,TGCAGCGTTGAAGGGGACAGATACTACAATGAGCAGTTCTTC
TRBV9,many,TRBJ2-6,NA,CASSVAVSGANVLTF,TGTGCCAGCAGCGTAGCTGTCTCTGGGGCCAACGTCCTGACTTTC
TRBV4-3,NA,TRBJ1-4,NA,CASSGRHGTNEKLFF,TGCGCCAGCAGCGGTCGACACGGAACTAATGAAAAACTGTTTTTT